This T cell receptor (beta chain) was retrieved from a study of blood T cells in healthy people across ages. Each sample had at least 7 million PBMCs isolated. Primed by a sample-barcoded 5' primer and a J-beta primer mix, a second PCR proceeded for 7 to 11 cycles. Carrying 12 random nucleotides, a template-switch adaptor labeled each individual cDNA molecule. MiXCR, run by TCRdb on the 5' RACE reads, gives a single entry per CDR3 protein. This sample has hundreds of thousands of distinct CDR3 sequences, with 40% to 55% found just once. The V and J ends lost 6 bases and 9 bases, in that order; junction bases with no gene match: 17. Looked up from germline, CDR1 is DFQATT and CDR2 is SNEGSKA (reference sequence). The CDR3 covers 15 residues.

The chain joins TRBV20-1 to TRBJ2-1, with TRBD1 matching over 7 bases. The sequencing input was blood. The clonotype originates from a man older than 75 in good health. As DNA, the CDR3 is TGCAGTGCCGTCCGCTTAGACAGGGAATTCGGTGAGCAGTTCTTC. It specifies CSAVRLDREFGEQFF.